The entry below gives a single T cell receptor (beta chain) sequence along with its context. Its antigen is not known. This CDR3 region has 12 residues. Germline CDR1 GTSNPN, CDR2 SVGIG (reference sequence). The V end was cut by 2 bases, the J end by 3 bases, with 8 bases between. This entry belongs to a study of response to subunit inactivated influenza vaccine. TCRdb used MiXCR to reprocess the RT-PCR reads, holding one entry per CDR3 protein. This sample carries more than 450,000 distinct CDR3 sequences, 10% to 15% of them seen once, and the ten largest clones take 10%. Study-level findings and limits: Seasonal influenza vaccination, on each occasion, was suggested by the authors to recruit few new T cells.

This chain joins TRBV30 and TRBJ2-7; the D gene is possibly TRBD1 (6 bases). The source material was PBMCs from blood, sampled on the day of vaccination. This clonotype was sampled from a man in his fifties or sixties who received an inactivated influenza vaccine. The CDR3 DNA follows: TGTGCCTGGAGTCAACAGGGCTACGAGCAGTACTTC. Protein sequence: CAWSQQGYEQYF.